This TCR beta chain was recovered during a study of OX40 agonist ivuxolimab in advanced cancers. Study in general: Patients got intravenous ivuxolimab at 0.01 to 10 mg/kg every 2 weeks. Study-level points and caveats: Near-lowest levels of clonal expansion characterized partial responders at 0.1-3.0 mg/kg. At 0.1 to 3.0 mg/kg, clonal expansion of CD4+ and CD8+ blood T cells had occurred by week 6.

Profiled with immunoSEQ multiplex PCR; TCRdb holds only in-frame clones, not every one. The profile shows 87,000 or so clones, 70% to 85% of them singletons. Looked up from germline, CDR1 is MNHEY and CDR2 is SVGAGI. The CDR3 contains 13 residues. Trimming at V came to 6 bases and at J to 4 bases, leaving 5 bases not matched to a gene. As regards this clone: Its antigen is not identified.

The TCR comes from an adult with an advanced solid tumor such as melanoma, head and neck, liver or kidney cancer. V usage is TRBV6-5 and J usage is TRBJ1-1; TRBD1 aligns across 7 bases. Sample: CD4+ or CD8+ T cells sorted from blood, taken in a trial of the OX40 agonist ivuxolimab. The CDR3 region has the DNA TGTGCCAGCAGCACCGGGACAGTCACTGAAGCTTTCTTT. Its translation: CASSTGTVTEAFF.